These 8 T cell receptor beta chains originate from one sample sequenced in a study of CD8+ T cells in alopecia areata. The sample's treatment: oral pan-JAK inhibitor, 5-10 mg twice daily. Extraction and reverse transcription of RNA yielded cDNA as the sequencing template. Measured with immunoSEQ multiplex PCR; TCRdb has only the in-frame clones, and not every one. This sample has some 150,000 clones; 54% occur once, and the top ten carry approximately 15%. The sequencing used CD8+ T cells sorted from blood, collected at week 4, from a patient treated with tofacitinib. All receptors come from a human donor with alopecia areata.

The chain employs TRBV14 and TRBJ2-1, with a tentative D call TRBD2 (6 bases). The germline gives CDR1 SGHDN, CDR2 FVKESK. Trimming cost V 0 bases and J 7 bases, with 16 bases left between them. The CDR3 sequence is 16 residues long. The CDR3 reads CASSQDRGSLWNEQFF. The CDR3 bases are TGTGCCAGCAGCCAAGACCGGGGGAGCCTTTGGAATGAGCAGTTCTTC. Full variable domain (rest looked up from reference TRBV14 and TRBJ2-1): EAGVTQFPSHSVIEKGQTVTLRCDPISGHDNLYWYRRVMGKEIKFLLHFVKESKQDESGMPNNRFLAERTGGTYSTLKVQPAELEDSGVYFCASSQDRGSLWNEQFFGPGTRLTVL.

CDR3 in amino acids: CASSVLGGGYTNEQFF. For the CDR3, the DNA is TGTGCCAGCAGCGTGCTTGGCGGGGGGTACACCAATGAGCAGTTCTTC. The V and J genes are TRBV7-8 and TRBJ2-1, with 8 bases that match TRBD2. Germline-derived CDR1 and CDR2 are SGHVS and FQNEAQ. The CDR3 runs 16 residues. Trimming at V came to 5 bases and at J to 6 bases, leaving 12 bases not matched to a gene.

A few counts support this clone. The CDR3 nucleotides are TGTGCCAGCAGCTCCGGACAGGGAGATGAAAAACTGTTTTTT. Translated, it gives CASSSGQGDEKLFF. The rearrangement links TRBV7-9 to TRBJ1-4, with 8 bases matching TRBD1. This CDR3 is built from 14 residues. V lost 4 bases, J lost 6 bases, and 4 bases stayed unmatched. Germline V gene lookup returns CDR1 SEHNR and CDR2 FQNEAQ (reference sequence).

CDR3 sequence: CASSLVLGQGTDTQYF. In DNA form, the CDR3 reads TGTGCCAGCAGTTTAGTGTTGGGACAGGGCACAGATACGCAGTATTTT. This rearrangement joins TRBV27 to TRBJ2-3; 8 bases fit TRBD1. The CDR3 covers 16 residues. From germline, CDR1 is MNHEY and CDR2 SMNVEV (reference sequence). With 2 bases clipped from V and 1 base from J, the junction kept 5 bases outside the gene matches.

The chain carries TRBV16 and TRBJ1-5, with 7 bases lining up with TRBD1. CDR3 length: 15 residues. The J segment lost 2 bases and the V segment lost 3 bases, leaving 4 bases of the junction unmatched. CDR1 is KGHSY, CDR2 FQNENV, per germline. The CDR3 protein is CASSHRDRGNQPQHF. CDR3 nucleotides: TGTGCCAGCAGCCACCGCGACAGGGGCAATCAGCCCCAGCATTTT.

Only a few counts were recorded for this clone. V usage is TRBV7-9 and J usage is TRBJ2-7, with D possibly matching TRBD1 (5 bases). Trimming pared 3 bases from V and 3 bases from J, leaving 9 bases between. The germline V gene has CDR1 SEHNR and CDR2 FQNEAQ (reference sequence). The CDR3 runs 13 residues. The CDR3 is CASSLDTDYEQYF. CDR3 bases: TGTGCCAGCAGCTTGGACACTGACTACGAGCAGTACTTC.

This sequence joins TRBV27 and TRBJ1-4, with TRBD1 identical over 7 bases. The CDR3 is 16 residues long. Germline CDR1 is MNHEY and CDR2 is SMNVEV (reference sequence). V lost 0 bases and J lost 10; bases outside the gene matches: 11. CDR3 bases: TGTGCCAGCAGTTTATCGGCCGGGACAGCGAAGTCAAAACTGTTTTTT. It translates to CASSLSAGTAKSKLFF. The complete variable domain, with remaining parts taken from reference TRBV27 and TRBJ1-4, reads EAQVTQNPRYLITVTGKKLTVTCSQNMNHEYMSWYRQDPGLGLRQIYYSMNVEVTDKGDVPEGYKVSRKEKRNFPLILESPSPNQTSLYFCASSLSAGTAKSKLFFGSGTQLSVL.

The V gene is TRBV9, the J gene TRBJ1-2; no clear D gene. The CDR3 spans 16 residues. Between the trimmed V and J ends, which lost 0 bases and 5 bases, there was a span of 17 bases. In germline, CDR1 is SGDLS, CDR2 YYNGEE. In DNA, the CDR3 is TGTGCCAGCAGCGTAGCTAACGAGCCTTCCGGGTATGGCTACACCTTC. Protein product: CASSVANEPSGYGYTF.